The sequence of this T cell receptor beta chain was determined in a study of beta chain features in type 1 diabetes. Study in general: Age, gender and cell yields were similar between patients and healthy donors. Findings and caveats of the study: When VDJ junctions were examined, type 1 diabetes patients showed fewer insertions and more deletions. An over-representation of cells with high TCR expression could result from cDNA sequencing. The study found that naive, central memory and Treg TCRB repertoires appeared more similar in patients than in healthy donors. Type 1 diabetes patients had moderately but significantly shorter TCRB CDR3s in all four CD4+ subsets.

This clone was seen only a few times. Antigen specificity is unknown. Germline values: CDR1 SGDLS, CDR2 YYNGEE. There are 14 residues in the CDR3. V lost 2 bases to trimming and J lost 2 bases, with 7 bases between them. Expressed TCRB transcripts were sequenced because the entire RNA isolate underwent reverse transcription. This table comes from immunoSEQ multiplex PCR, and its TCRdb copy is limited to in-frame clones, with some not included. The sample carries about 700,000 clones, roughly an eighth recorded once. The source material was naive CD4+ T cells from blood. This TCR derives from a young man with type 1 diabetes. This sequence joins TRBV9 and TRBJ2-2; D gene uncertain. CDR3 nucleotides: TGTGCCAGCAGCGTGAGGACCAACACCGGGGAGCTGTTTTTT. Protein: CASSVRTNTGELFF.